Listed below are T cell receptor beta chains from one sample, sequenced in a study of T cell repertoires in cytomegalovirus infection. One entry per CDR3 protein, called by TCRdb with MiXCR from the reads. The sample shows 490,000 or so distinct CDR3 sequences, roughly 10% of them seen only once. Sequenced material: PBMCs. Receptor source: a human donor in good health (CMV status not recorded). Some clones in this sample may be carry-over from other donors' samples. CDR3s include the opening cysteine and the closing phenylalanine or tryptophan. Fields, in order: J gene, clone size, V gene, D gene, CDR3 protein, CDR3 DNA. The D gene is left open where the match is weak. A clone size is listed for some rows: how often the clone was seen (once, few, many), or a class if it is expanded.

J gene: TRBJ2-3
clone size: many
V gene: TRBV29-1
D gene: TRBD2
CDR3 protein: CSVEDVLAATDTQYF
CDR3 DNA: TGCAGCGTTGAAGATGTCCTAGCGGCCACAGATACGCAGTATTTT

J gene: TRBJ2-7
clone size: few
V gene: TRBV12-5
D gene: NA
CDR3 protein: CASAPDRGEQYF
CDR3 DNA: TGTGCTAGTGCTCCGGACCGGGGCGAGCAGTACTTC

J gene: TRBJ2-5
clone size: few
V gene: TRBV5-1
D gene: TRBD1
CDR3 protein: CASSQTGRQETQYF
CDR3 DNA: TGCGCCAGCAGCCAGACAGGGCGGCAAGAGACCCAGTACTTC

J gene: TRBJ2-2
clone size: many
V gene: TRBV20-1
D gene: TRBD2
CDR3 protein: CSASLAGPLNTGELFF
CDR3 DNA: TGCAGTGCTTCTTTAGCGGGACCGTTGAACACCGGGGAGCTGTTTTTT

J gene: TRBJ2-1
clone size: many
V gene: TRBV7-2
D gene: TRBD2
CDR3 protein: CASSLLAGSSYNEQFF
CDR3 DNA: TGTGCCAGCAGCTTACTAGCGGGCAGCTCCTACAATGAGCAGTTCTTC

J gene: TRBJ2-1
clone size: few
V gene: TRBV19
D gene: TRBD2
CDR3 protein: CASSDGGAGGGEQFF
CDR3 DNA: TGTGCCAGTAGCGACGGCGGAGCGGGAGGAGGAGAGCAGTTCTTC

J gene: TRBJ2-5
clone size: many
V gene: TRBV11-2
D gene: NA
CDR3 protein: CASSQGAGAGETQYF
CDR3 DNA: TGTGCCAGCAGCCAAGGGGCGGGGGCCGGGGAGACCCAGTACTTC

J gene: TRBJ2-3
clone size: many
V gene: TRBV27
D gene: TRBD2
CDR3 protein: CASRRGGLSTDTQYF
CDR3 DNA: TGTGCCAGCAGACGGGGGGGGCTAAGCACAGATACGCAGTATTTT

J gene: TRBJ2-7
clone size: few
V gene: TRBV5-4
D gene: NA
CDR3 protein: CASSLGLRAEQYF
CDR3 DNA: TGTGCCAGCAGCTTGGGCCTACGGGCCGAGCAGTACTTC

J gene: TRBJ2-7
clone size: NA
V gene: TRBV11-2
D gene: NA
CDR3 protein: CASSLGADLTPYEQYF
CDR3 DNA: TGTGCCAGCAGTTTAGGGGCAGATTTAACCCCCTACGAGCAGTACTTC

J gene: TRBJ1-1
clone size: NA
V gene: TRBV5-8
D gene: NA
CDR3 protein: CASSWLPPSEAFF
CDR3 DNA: TGTGCCAGCAGCTGGTTGCCGCCCTCTGAAGCTTTCTTT

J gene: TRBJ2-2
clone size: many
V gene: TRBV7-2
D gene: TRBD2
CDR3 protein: CASSSRLAGNTGELFF
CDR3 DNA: TGTGCCAGCAGCTCTCGATTAGCGGGGAACACCGGGGAGCTGTTTTTT

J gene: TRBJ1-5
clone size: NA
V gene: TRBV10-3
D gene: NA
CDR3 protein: CAISESDSVVGQPQHF
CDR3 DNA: TGTGCCATCAGTGAGTCGGACAGCGTAGTCGGGCAGCCCCAGCATTTT

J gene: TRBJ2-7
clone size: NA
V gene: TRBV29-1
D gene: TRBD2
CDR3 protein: CSVGGLAGNYEQYF
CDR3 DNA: TGCAGCGTTGGGGGACTAGCGGGAAACTACGAGCAGTACTTC

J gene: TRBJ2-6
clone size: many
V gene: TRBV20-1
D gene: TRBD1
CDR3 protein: CSARGRGQAGANVLTF
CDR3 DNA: TGCAGTGCTAGAGGGAGGGGACAGGCCGGGGCCAACGTCCTGACTTTC

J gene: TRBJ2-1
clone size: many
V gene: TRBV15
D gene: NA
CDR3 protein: CATATLNNEQFF
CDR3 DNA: TGTGCCACCGCCACCCTTAACAATGAGCAGTTCTTC

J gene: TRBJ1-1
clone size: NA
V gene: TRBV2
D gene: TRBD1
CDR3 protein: CASRDGQGGTEAFF
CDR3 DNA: TGTGCCAGCAGAGATGGACAGGGGGGCACTGAAGCTTTCTTT

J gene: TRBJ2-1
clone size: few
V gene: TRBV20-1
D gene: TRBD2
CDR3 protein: CSAPRPGLAVLSYNEQFF
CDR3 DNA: TGCAGTGCACCCAGGCCGGGACTAGCGGTACTCTCCTACAATGAGCAGTTCTTC

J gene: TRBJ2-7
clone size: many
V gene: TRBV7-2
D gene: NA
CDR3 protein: CASSFTGEQYF
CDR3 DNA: TGTGCCAGCAGCTTTACGGGGGAGCAGTACTTC

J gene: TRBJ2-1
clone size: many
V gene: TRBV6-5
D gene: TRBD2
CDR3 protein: CASRSTGTSGYNEQFF
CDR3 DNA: TGTGCCAGCAGGTCAACCGGGACTAGCGGGTACAATGAGCAGTTCTTC

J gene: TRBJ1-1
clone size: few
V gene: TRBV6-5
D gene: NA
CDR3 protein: CASSYTPGWGQGRTEAFF
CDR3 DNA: TGTGCCAGCAGTTACACACCTGGGTGGGGTCAGGGTCGCACTGAAGCTTTCTTT

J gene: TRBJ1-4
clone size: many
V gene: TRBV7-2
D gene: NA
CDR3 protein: CASRSRGEKLFF
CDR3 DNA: TGTGCCAGCAGATCCAGGGGCGAAAAACTGTTTTTT

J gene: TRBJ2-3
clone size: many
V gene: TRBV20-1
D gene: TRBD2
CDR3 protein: CSARTSGVIDTQYF
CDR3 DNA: TGCAGTGCCAGAACTAGCGGGGTAATAGATACGCAGTATTTT

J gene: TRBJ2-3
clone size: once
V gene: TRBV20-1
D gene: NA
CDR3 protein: CSAGVDTQYF
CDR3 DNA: TGCAGTGCCGGGGTAGATACGCAGTATTTT

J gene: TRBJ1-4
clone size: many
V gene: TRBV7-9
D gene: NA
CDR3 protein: CASSSVGDNEKLFF
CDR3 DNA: TGTGCCAGCAGCTCTGTTGGGGATAATGAAAAACTGTTTTTT

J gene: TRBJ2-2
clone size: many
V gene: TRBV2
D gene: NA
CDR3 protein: CATQFISRELFF
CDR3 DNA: TGTGCCACCCAGTTCATTAGTAGGGAGCTGTTTTTT

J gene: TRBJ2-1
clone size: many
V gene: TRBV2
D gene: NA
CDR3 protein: CASSQSQGYEQFF
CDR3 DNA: TGTGCCAGCAGTCAGTCCCAGGGGTACGAGCAGTTCTTC

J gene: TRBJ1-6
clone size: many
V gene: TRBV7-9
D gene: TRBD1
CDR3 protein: CASSLQGGGNSPLHF
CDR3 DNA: TGTGCCAGCAGCCTACAGGGGGGAGGTAATTCACCCCTCCACTTT

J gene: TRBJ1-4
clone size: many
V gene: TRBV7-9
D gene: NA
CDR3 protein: CASRPPTGTAFKGNEKLFF
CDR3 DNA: TGTGCCAGCAGGCCCCCTACGGGGACGGCTTTCAAGGGGAATGAAAAACTGTTTTTT

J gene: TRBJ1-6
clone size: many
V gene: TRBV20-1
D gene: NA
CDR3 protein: CSARGGSANSPLHF
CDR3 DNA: TGCAGTGCTAGAGGCGGGAGTGCTAATTCACCCCTCCACTTT

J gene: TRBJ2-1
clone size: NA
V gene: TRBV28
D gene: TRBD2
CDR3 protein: CASSATSGGGWSYNEQFF
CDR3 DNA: TGTGCCAGCAGTGCAACTAGCGGGGGGGGTTGGTCCTACAATGAGCAGTTCTTC

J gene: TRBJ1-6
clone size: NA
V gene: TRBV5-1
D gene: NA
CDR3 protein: CASSLVAETINSPLHF
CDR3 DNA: TGCGCCAGCAGCTTGGTGGCAGAAACAATTAATTCACCCCTCCACTTT

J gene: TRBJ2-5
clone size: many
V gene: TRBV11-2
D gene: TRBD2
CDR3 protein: CASSLGREQETQYF
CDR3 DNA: TGTGCCAGCAGCTTAGGGCGGGAGCAAGAGACCCAGTACTTC

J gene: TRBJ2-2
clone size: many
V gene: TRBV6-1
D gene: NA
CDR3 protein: CASSVAQGLTGELFF
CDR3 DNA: TGTGCCAGCAGTGTCGCACAGGGTCTTACCGGGGAGCTGTTTTTT

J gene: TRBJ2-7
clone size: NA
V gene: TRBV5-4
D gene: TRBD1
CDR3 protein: CASSTRDRGPLYEQYF
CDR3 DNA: TGTGCCAGCAGCACAAGGGACAGGGGCCCGCTCTACGAGCAGTACTTC

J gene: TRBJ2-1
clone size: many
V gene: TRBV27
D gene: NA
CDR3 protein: CASRGLPNEQFF
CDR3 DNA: TGTGCCAGCAGGGGACTCCCTAATGAGCAGTTCTTC

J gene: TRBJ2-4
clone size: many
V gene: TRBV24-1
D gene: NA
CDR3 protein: CATPYWRGTKNIQYF
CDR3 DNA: TGTGCCACCCCATACTGGAGGGGGACCAAAAACATTCAGTACTTC

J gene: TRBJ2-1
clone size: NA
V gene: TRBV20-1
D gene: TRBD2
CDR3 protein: CSTNRFTGTSALNEQFF
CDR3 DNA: TGCAGTACCAACCGATTTACCGGGACTAGCGCCCTCAATGAGCAGTTCTTC

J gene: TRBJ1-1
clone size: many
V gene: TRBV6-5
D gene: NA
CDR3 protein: CASSYSKPSGNTEAFF
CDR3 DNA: TGTGCCAGCAGTTACTCGAAGCCCTCTGGGAACACTGAAGCTTTCTTT

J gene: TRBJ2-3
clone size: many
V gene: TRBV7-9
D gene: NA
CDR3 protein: CASSRVGADTQYF
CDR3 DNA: TGTGCCAGCAGCCGTGTGGGTGCAGATACGCAGTATTTT

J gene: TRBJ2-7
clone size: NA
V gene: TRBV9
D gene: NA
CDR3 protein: CAQKSGPAYEQYF
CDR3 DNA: TGTGCCCAAAAAAGCGGGCCCGCCTACGAGCAGTACTTC

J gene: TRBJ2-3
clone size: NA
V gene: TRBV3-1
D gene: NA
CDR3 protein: CASSHGGRRSDTQYF
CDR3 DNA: TGTGCCAGCAGCCATGGCGGTAGGAGGTCAGATACGCAGTATTTT

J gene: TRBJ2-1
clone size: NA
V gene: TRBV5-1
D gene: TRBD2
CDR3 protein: CASSALAGTSYNEQFF
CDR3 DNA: TGCGCCAGCAGCGCCTTAGCGGGTACCTCCTACAATGAGCAGTTCTTC

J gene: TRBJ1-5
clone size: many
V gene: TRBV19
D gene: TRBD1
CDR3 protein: CARNPGTGTLLRCQPQHF
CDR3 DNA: TGTGCCAGGAACCCGGGGACAGGCACTCTTTTAAGGTGTCAGCCCCAGCATTTT

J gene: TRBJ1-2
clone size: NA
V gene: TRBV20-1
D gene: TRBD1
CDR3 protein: CSGTGGDYGYTF
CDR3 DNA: TGCAGTGGGACAGGGGGTGACTATGGCTACACCTTC

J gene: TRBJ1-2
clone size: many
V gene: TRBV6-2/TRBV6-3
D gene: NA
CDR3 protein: CASHLALGYGYTF
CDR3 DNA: TGTGCCAGCCACTTGGCGCTCGGCTATGGCTACACCTTC

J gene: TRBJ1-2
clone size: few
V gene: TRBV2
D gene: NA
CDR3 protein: CASRGGRGNYGYTF
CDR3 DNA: TGTGCCAGCAGAGGGGGGAGAGGCAACTATGGCTACACCTTC

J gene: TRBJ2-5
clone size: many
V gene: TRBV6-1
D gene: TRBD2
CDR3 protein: CASSSQLAGGPSGQETQYF
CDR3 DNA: TGTGCCAGCAGTTCCCAACTAGCGGGGGGGCCATCAGGGCAAGAGACCCAGTACTTC

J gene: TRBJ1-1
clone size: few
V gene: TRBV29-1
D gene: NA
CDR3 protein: CSVDPGDLNTEAFF
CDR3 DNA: TGCAGCGTTGACCCAGGGGACCTGAACACTGAAGCTTTCTTT

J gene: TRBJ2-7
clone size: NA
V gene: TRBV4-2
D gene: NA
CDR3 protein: CASSQDASVIRYEQYF
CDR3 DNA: TGTGCCAGCAGCCAAGATGCTAGCGTGATTAGATACGAGCAGTACTTC

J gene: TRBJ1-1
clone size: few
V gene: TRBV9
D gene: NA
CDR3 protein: CASSVVGGDEAFF
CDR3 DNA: TGTGCCAGCAGCGTAGTGGGGGGAGATGAAGCTTTCTTT

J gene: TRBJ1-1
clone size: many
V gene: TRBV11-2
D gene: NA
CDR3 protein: CASSVLGGTEAFF
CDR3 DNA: TGTGCCAGCAGCGTTCTCGGTGGCACTGAAGCTTTCTTT

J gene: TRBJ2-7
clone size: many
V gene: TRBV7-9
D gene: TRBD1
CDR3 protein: CASSLGGTGDYEQYF
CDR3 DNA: TGTGCCAGCAGCTTAGGGGGGACAGGGGACTACGAGCAGTACTTC

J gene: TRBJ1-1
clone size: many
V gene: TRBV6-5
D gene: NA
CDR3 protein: CASSYGQLNTEAFF
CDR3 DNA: TGTGCCAGCAGTTACGGCCAGCTGAACACTGAAGCTTTCTTT

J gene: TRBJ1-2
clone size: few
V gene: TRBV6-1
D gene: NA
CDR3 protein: CASSEASTGRNGYTF
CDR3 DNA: TGTGCCAGCAGTGAAGCATCTACAGGGCGGAATGGCTACACCTTC